This TCR beta chain was recovered during a study of T cell clonality in common variable immunodeficiency. Study observations and caveats: In common variable immunodeficiency, TCR beta chains reportedly carried fewer deletions and N-nucleotide insertions.

The data were produced by immunoSEQ multiplex PCR, yet TCRdb's version contains in-frame clones alone and is incomplete. This sample comprises 10,000 to 13,000 clones, none seen once only. This clone appeared a few times. The antigen remains undetermined. The CDR3 end lies 3 residues beyond the end of the read and is filled in from the germline J gene. Germline V gene sequence: CDR1 SGHTA, CDR2 FQGNSA. V dropped 5 bases and J dropped 0; count of bases not matched to a gene: 6. This CDR3 spans 15 amino acids. The specimen was peripheral blood mononuclear cells. The source is a human donor with common variable immunodeficiency. J is TRBJ2-7 and V is TRBV7-2; 8 positions match TRBD2. The chain's CDR3 is CASSRSGISSYEQYF. The sequenced CDR3 bases are TGTGCCAGCAGCCGTAGCGGGATTAGCTCCTACGAG. The full variable domain, completed using reference TRBV7-2 and TRBJ2-7, is GAGVSQSPSNKVTEKGKDVELRCDPISGHTALYWYRQSLGQGLEFLIYFQGNSAPDKSGLPSDRFSAERTGGSVSTLTIQRTQQEDSAVYLCASSRSGISSYEQYFGPGTRLTVT.